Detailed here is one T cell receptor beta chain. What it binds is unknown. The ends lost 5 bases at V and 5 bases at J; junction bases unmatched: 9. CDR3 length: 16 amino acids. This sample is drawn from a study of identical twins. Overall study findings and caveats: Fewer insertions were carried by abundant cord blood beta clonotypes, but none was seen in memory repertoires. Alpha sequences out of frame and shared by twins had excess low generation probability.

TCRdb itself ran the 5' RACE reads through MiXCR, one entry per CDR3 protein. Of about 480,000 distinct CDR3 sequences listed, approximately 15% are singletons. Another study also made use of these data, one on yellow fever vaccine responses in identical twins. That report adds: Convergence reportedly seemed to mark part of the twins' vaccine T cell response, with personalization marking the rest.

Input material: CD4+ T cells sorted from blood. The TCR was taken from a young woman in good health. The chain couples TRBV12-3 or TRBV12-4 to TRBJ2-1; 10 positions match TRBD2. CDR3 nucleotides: TGTGCCAGCAGTCGGCGTCCTAGCGGGGGTGACAATGAGCAGTTCTTC. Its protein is CASSRRPSGGDNEQFF.